The 17 T cell receptor beta chains below were found in one sample sequenced in a study of T cells in localized non-small cell lung cancer (dated by TCRdb to 2018 to 2020). Libraries came from the immunoSEQ multiplex PCR assay. This is the immuneACCESS table as TCRdb keeps it, with only in-frame sequences that have V and J called. A part of the clones is gone; compared with another copy, unresolved V genes explain less than half, and the rest is unexplained. This sample gives 45,000 to 50,000 clones in total; roughly 86% of them show up just once. The ten largest make up 2.5% of the sample. Material: PBMCs, obtained before any cancer treatment. These receptors were collected from a man between 40 and 75 years old with stage II lung adenocarcinoma.

CDR3 bases: TGTGCCAGCAGCAGCCGGGACAGACAAGAGACCCAGTACTTC. It translates to CASSSRDRQETQYF. The chain employs TRBV11-1 and TRBJ2-5, with 7 nucleotides matching TRBD1. V shed 5 bases, J shed 2 bases, and the junction held 5 bases outside the gene matches. Germline V gene data show CDR1 as SGHAT and CDR2 as FQDESV (reference sequence). There are 14 residues in the CDR3.

This sequence joins TRBV27 and TRBJ1-2; perhaps TRBD1 as D (5 bases). V dropped 0 bases and J dropped 2 bases, with 7 bases sitting between them. The CDR3 consists of 14 residues. The germline gives CDR1 MNHEY, CDR2 SMNVEV (reference sequence). In DNA form, the CDR3 reads TGTGCCAGCAGTTTATCGCAGGGAAACTATGGCTACACCTTC. Protein sequence: CASSLSQGNYGYTF.

CDR3 loop: CASSGILAGAHNEQFF. CDR3 sequence (DNA): TGTGCCAGCAGTGGTATACTAGCGGGGGCCCACAATGAGCAGTTCTTC. The rearrangement joins TRBV2 to TRBJ2-1, with TRBD2 identical over 11 bases. The CDR3 contains 16 residues. CDR1 SNHLY and CDR2 FYNNEI come from the germline V gene. With V trimmed by 4 bases and J by 5 bases, 7 bases remained unmatched.

V is TRBV7-8 and J is TRBJ2-7; D gene unclear. Trimming took off 1 base at V and 3 bases at J, with 10 bases between the two ends. The germline V gene has CDR1 SGHVS and CDR2 FQNEAQ. The CDR3 has 14 residues. As DNA, the CDR3 is TGTGCCAGCAGCTTAGGTCCAGACCTCTACGAGCAGTACTTC. Protein product: CASSLGPDLYEQYF.

V gene TRBV10-3 combines with J gene TRBJ2-4; 9 bases line up with TRBD1. CDR3 length: 14 amino acids. CDR1 ENHRY and CDR2 SYGVKD come from the germline V gene. J lost 8 bases, V lost 6 bases, and 8 bases had no gene match. The DNA for the CDR3 is TGTGCCATCAGCCGGGGACAGGGTGGAGACATTCAGTACTTC. Its protein is CAISRGQGGDIQYF.

This clone was observed a handful of times. The chain links TRBV27 to TRBJ1-3; TRBD1 matches 7 bases. Germline-derived CDR1 and CDR2 are MNHEY and SMNVEV (reference sequence). Trimming removed 10 bases from V and 0 bases from J; junction bases left unmatched: 6. This CDR3 comprises 14 residues. In nucleotides, the CDR3 is TGTGCCAAGGACAGGACCATCTCTGGAAACACCATATATTTT. Amino acid sequence: CAKDRTISGNTIYF.

The chain uses TRBV4-2 and TRBJ2-1; 12 bases align to TRBD2. Germline lookup yields CDR1 LGHNA and CDR2 YNFKEQ. CDR3 length equals 17 residues. J was trimmed by 6 bases and V by 4 bases; bases with no gene match: 10. The CDR3: CASSPSPTTSGGNEQFF. In nucleotides, the CDR3 is TGTGCCAGCAGCCCTTCCCCAACGACTAGCGGGGGCAATGAGCAGTTCTTC.

This sequence joins TRBV5-1 and TRBJ2-7, with D maybe TRBD2 (6 bases). Trimming left V 0 bases short and J 3 bases short, with 16 bases between. The CDR3 has 16 amino acids. CDR1 and CDR2 from the germline V gene are SGHRS and YFSETQ. CDR3: CASSLAGGTSGYEQYF. CDR3 sequence (DNA): TGCGCCAGCAGCTTGGCTGGGGGGACCAGCGGCTACGAGCAGTACTTC.

The genes are TRBV6-4 and TRBJ2-1, with 7 bases that match TRBD2. V dropped 5 bases and J dropped 5; count of bases not matched to a gene: 3. CDR1 is MRHNA, CDR2 SNTAGT, per germline. CDR3 length: 13 residues. CDR3 sequence: CASSLAVNNEQFF. CDR3 nucleotide sequence: TGTGCCAGCAGTCTAGCGGTTAACAATGAGCAGTTCTTC.

The chain recombines TRBV27 with TRBJ2-1, with 8 bases that match TRBD2. The germline V gene encodes CDR1 MNHEY and CDR2 SMNVEV (reference sequence). The CDR3 has 15 residues. Germline trimming cut 5 bases from V and 2 bases from J; bases unmatched to any gene: 5. CDR3 region: CASSPRGGPYNEQFF. CDR3 DNA sequence: TGTGCCAGCAGTCCCCGGGGGGGCCCCTACAATGAGCAGTTCTTC.

The chain employs TRBV29-1 and TRBJ2-3, with D tentatively TRBD2 (6 bases). From germline, CDR1 is SQVTM and CDR2 ANQGSEA. The CDR3 totals 14 residues. V lost 2 bases and J lost 2, with 11 bases in between. The CDR3 coding sequence is TGCAGCGTTGAATCCAGGGAGGACACAGATACGCAGTATTTT. This encodes CSVESREDTDTQYF.

Only one count was recorded for this clone. The V call is TRBV2, the J call TRBJ1-5; the match to TRBD1 covers 12 bases. The CDR3 covers 15 residues. CDR1 is SNHLY, CDR2 FYNNEI, per germline. V lost 8 bases and J lost 6; bases outside the gene matches: 8. CDR3 sequence: CASHPGQGAGQPQHF. CDR3 bases: TGTGCCAGCCATCCGGGACAGGGGGCTGGTCAGCCCCAGCATTTT.

The V gene is TRBV2, the J gene TRBJ1-2; D may be TRBD1 (5 bases). The CDR3 consists of 11 residues. Trimming cost V 6 bases and J 6 bases, with 8 bases left between them. The V gene's germline CDR1 is SNHLY and CDR2 FYNNEI. This CDR3 is CASRRGDGYTF. The CDR3 nucleotides are TGTGCCAGCAGAAGGGGTGATGGCTACACCTTC.

This clone was counted once. This chain joins TRBV5-1 and TRBJ1-5, with TRBD1 matching 7 bases. The trim removed 0 bases at V and 3 bases at J, leaving 3 bases unmatched. CDR1 is SGHRS, CDR2 YFSETQ, per germline. The CDR3 has 15 residues. The CDR3 loop reads CASSLEGAYNQPQHF. CDR3 DNA: TGCGCCAGCAGCTTGGAGGGGGCTTACAATCAGCCCCAGCATTTT.

The rearrangement joins TRBV5-1 to TRBJ2-2, with D hard to call. The CDR3 has 13 residues. CDR1 and CDR2 from the germline V gene are SGHRS and YFSETQ. The ends were cut back, 4 bases at V and 5 bases at J, with 9 bases in the middle. The CDR3 sequence: CASSEPRTGELFF. DNA for the CDR3: TGCGCCAGCAGCGAGCCTCGAACCGGGGAGCTGTTTTTT. Filled out from reference TRBV5-1 and TRBJ2-2, the complete variable domain reads KAGVTQTPRYLIKTRGQQVTLSCSPISGHRSVSWYQQTPGQGLQFLFEYFSETQRNKGNFPGRFSGRQFSNSRSEMNVSTLELGDSALYLCASSEPRTGELFFGEGSRLTVL.

As to this clone: The sample has other DNA sequences that encode this CDR3 too. J is TRBJ2-1 and V is TRBV2; D might be TRBD2 (6 bases). V lost 4 bases to trimming and J lost 5 bases, with 9 bases between them. Germline CDR1 SNHLY, CDR2 FYNNEI. The CDR3 is 13 amino acids. This chain's CDR3 is CASSGGLNNEQFF. The CDR3 DNA reads TGTGCCAGCAGTGGGGGACTGAACAATGAGCAGTTCTTC.

CDR3 region: CASSPKGDVNTEAFF. For the CDR3, the DNA is TGTGCCAGCAGCCCTAAGGGAGACGTAAACACTGAAGCTTTCTTT. The chain is built from TRBV5-4 and TRBJ1-1; unclear D gene. The CDR3 has 15 amino acids. V lost 4 bases and J lost 2, with 15 bases in between. Germline CDR1 reads SGHNT; CDR2 reads YYREEE (reference sequence).